Below are 16 T cell receptor beta chains sequenced from a single sample in a study of blood T cells in healthy people across ages. A second about 7 to 11 cycle PCR used barcoded and J-beta primers. TCRdb passed the 5' RACE reads through MiXCR, listing each CDR3 protein once. Here the sample spans approximately 1.5 million distinct CDR3 sequences, approximately 32% being singletons. The sample comprised blood. The receptors here all came from a woman aged 30 to 39 in good health.

The V call is TRBV18, the J call TRBJ2-5; D perhaps matches TRBD2 (7 bases). The CDR3 has 14 amino acids. V lost 1 base and J 5 bases, leaving 11 bases between the germline ends. The germline gives CDR1 KGHSH, CDR2 LQKENI. The DNA for the CDR3 is TGTGCCAGCTCACCACGAGGGGGGGACGAGACCCAGTACTTC. It encodes CASSPRGGDETQYF. Full variable domain (rest looked up from reference TRBV18 and TRBJ2-5): NAGVMQNPRHLVRRRGQEARLRCSPMKGHSHVYWYRQLPEEGLKFMVYLQKENIIDESGMPKERFSAEFPKEGPSILRIQQVVRGDSAAYFCASSPRGGDETQYFGPGTRLLVL.

The sample holds one count of this clonotype. The genes are TRBV27 and TRBJ2-1; D gene uncertain. CDR1 MNHEY and CDR2 SMNVEV come from the germline V gene (reference sequence). The CDR3 covers 16 residues. V was trimmed by 0 bases and J by 0 bases, leaving 9 bases between them. The CDR3 nucleotides are TGTGCCAGCAGTTTATCAGGCGGTATCTCCTACAATGAGCAGTTCTTC. Translation gives CASSLSGGISYNEQFF.

The rearrangement joins TRBV15 to TRBJ2-5, with D unclear. The V and J ends lost 0 bases and 1 base respectively, with 15 bases between them. This CDR3 is built from 17 residues. Germline assignment: CDR1 LNHNV and CDR2 YYDKDF (reference sequence). Here the CDR3 DNA reads TGTGCCACCAGCAGAGATTCGCTAGGGTTGGGCCAAGAGACCCAGTACTTC. Amino acid sequence: CATSRDSLGLGQETQYF.

Notes on this clonotype: One end of the junction is discordant with germline, which a read error may explain. The chain has TRBV13 and TRBJ2-5; 14 bases are a match to TRBD2. Germline V lookup: CDR1 PRHDT, CDR2 FYEKMQ (reference sequence). The CDR3 runs 17 residues. This chain's CDR3 is CASSSSGLAGVQETRYF. The DNA for the CDR3 is TGTGCCAGCAGCTCCTCGGGACTAGCGGGGGTTCAAGAGACCCGGTACTTC.

In this sample, this clonotype turned up a few times. This sequence joins TRBV11-1 and TRBJ2-5; D gene ambiguous. The V end was cut by 5 bases, the J end by 3 bases, with 13 bases between. Germline CDR1 reads SGHAT; CDR2 reads FQDESV (reference sequence). The CDR3 totals 14 residues. In DNA form, the CDR3 reads TGTGCCAGCAGCCGAAGTCTGGCTGAAGAGACCCAGTACTTC. Amino acids: CASSRSLAEETQYF.

As to this clonotype: The junction does not match germline at one end; this may be a read error. The V gene is TRBV7-9, the J gene TRBJ2-6, with D perhaps being TRBD1 or TRBD2 (5 bases each). Germline loops: CDR1 SEHNR, CDR2 FQNEAQ (reference sequence). The CDR3 is 17 amino acids. The CDR3 nucleotides read TGTGCCAGCAGCTTCGAGGGCAAGAGCTCTGGGGCCAACGTCCCGACTTTC. Amino acid sequence: CASSFEGKSSGANVPTF.

The chain carries TRBV2 and TRBJ1-2; D is uncertain. The CDR3 spans 12 residues. The V end was cut by 7 bases, the J end by 7 bases, with 13 bases between. CDR1 SNHLY and CDR2 FYNNEI come from the germline V gene. CDR3 nucleotide sequence: TGTGCCAGCAAAAGGGAGGCCGGTGGCTACACCTTC. It is translated as CASKREAGGYTF.

This clonotype was seen repeatedly, ten times or more. This chain links TRBV20-1 with TRBJ1-2, with 8 bases identical to TRBD1. Trimming removed 5 bases from V and 2 bases from J; junction bases left unmatched: 7. Germline V gene lookup returns CDR1 DFQATT and CDR2 SNEGSKA (reference sequence). The CDR3 loop spans 14 amino acids. The CDR3 bases are TGCAGTGCTGGAACAGGGGGGAGGAACTATGGCTACACCTTC. Its protein product is CSAGTGGRNYGYTF.

This clonotype was found many times. The rearrangement joins TRBV10-3 to TRBJ2-3, with 7 bases lining up with TRBD1. This CDR3 is 14 amino acids long. The trim removed 6 bases at V and 2 bases at J, leaving 5 bases unmatched. Germline V gene data show CDR1 as ENHRY and CDR2 as SYGVKD. The CDR3 bases are TGTGCCATCAGGGAGGACAGGCTCACAGATACGCAGTATTTT. Translation gives CAIREDRLTDTQYF.

The chain uses TRBV12-3 or TRBV12-4 and TRBJ2-1; D perhaps matches TRBD2 (7 bases). The V and J ends lost 6 bases and 14 bases respectively, with 23 bases between them. This CDR3 has 14 amino acids. The CDR3 loop is CASSPGGSGPGEFF. In nucleotides, the CDR3 is TGTGCCAGCAGCCCCGGAGGTAGCGGGCCAGGGGAGTTCTTC.

For this clonotype: The junction does not match germline at one end; this may be a read error. The chain recombines TRBV14 with TRBJ2-7; D might be TRBD1 (6 bases). Germline CDR1 SGHDN, CDR2 FVKESK. This CDR3 region has 16 residues. In DNA form, the CDR3 reads TGCGCCAGCAGCCCACCCGGGACACGAGTTCCCCACGAGCAGTACTTC. It yields the protein CASSPPGTRVPHEQYF.

The chain couples TRBV7-6 to TRBJ1-4; D not certain. Trimming shortened V by 1 base and J by 8 bases, and 17 bases separated the two germline ends. The CDR3 sequence is 16 residues long. Looked up from germline, CDR1 is SGHVS and CDR2 is FNYEAQ. The CDR3 nucleotides read TGTGCCAGCAGCTTAGATATTCTCAGTTTTGAGGAAAAACTGTTTTTT. It encodes CASSLDILSFEEKLFF.

The V call is TRBV29-1, the J call TRBJ1-1; TRBD1 matches at 7 bases. Germline CDR1 SQVTM, CDR2 ANQGSEA. The trim removed 2 bases at V and 1 base at J, leaving 4 bases unmatched. CDR3 length: 14 amino acids. CDR3 sequence: CSVETRTGNTEAFF. CDR3 sequence (DNA): TGCAGCGTTGAAACCAGGACAGGGAACACTGAAGCTTTCTTT.

This clonotype was seen many times. This chain uses TRBV29-1 with TRBJ2-7; D unclear. Germline V gene data show CDR1 as SQVTM and CDR2 as ANQGSEA. V lost 1 base, J lost 3 bases, and 10 bases lay in between. CDR3 length equals 13 residues. The CDR3 DNA follows: TGCAGCGTTGAAGGTGGTGGTGGCTACGAGCAGTACTTC. This encodes CSVEGGGGYEQYF.

The J gene is TRBJ2-5, the V gene TRBV7-2; TRBD2 is a possible D gene (6 bases). The CDR3 spans 16 residues. Trimming took off 2 bases at V and 4 bases at J, with 17 bases between the two ends. From germline, CDR1 is SGHTA and CDR2 FQGNSA. CDR3 residues: CASSLIGLGGRETQYF. The CDR3 DNA reads TGTGCCAGCAGCTTAATTGGCCTTGGGGGGAGAGAGACCCAGTACTTC.

This chain uses TRBV5-6 with TRBJ2-3; D could derive from TRBD1 or TRBD2 (5 bases each). With 5 bases removed from V and 1 base from J, the gap between germline ends came to 14 bases. The CDR3 sequence is 15 residues long. Germline CDR1 is SGHDT and CDR2 is YYEEEE. CDR3 residues: CASRTMGDGTDTQYF. The CDR3 DNA reads TGTGCCAGCAGGACAATGGGGGACGGCACAGATACGCAGTATTTT. Using reference TRBV5-6 and TRBJ2-3 for the parts outside the CDR3, the full variable domain is DAGVTQSPTHLIKTRGQQVTLRCSPKSGHDTVSWYQQALGQGPQFIFQYYEEEERQRGNFPDRFSGHQFPNYSSELNVNALLLGDSALYLCASRTMGDGTDTQYFGPGTRLTVL.